The present T cell receptor beta chain was sequenced within a study of blood T cell repertoires in COVID-19 (dated by TCRdb to about 2020). Some background on the complete study: Collaborator samples came from the United States, Italy and Spain and covered acute and convalescent phases of COVID-19. The prospective study material was composed of cDNA or gDNA derived from T cells, B-cell-depleted T cells, or PBMCs. Subjects who had been exposed to COVID-19, were actively infected with it, or had recovered from it provided the deeply sampled blood TCRbeta repertoires that made up the dataset. A freely available public database, intended as a resource for researchers studying the immune response to SARS-CoV-2, is where the repertoires were released. The samples were drawn from the first 160 participants of the ongoing ImmuneRACE study and from under 1,500 subjects provided by 6 global collaborators. A de-identified subject ID, COVID-19 status, age in years and sex were almost always included in the sample metadata. Where available, HLA class I and class II types were obtained from metadata supplied by the sample provider rather than from assay-based typing. General study outcomes and caveats: Clinical and demographic metadata were provided uncurated, with the amount varying by source and participant.

One collaborating source in Seattle enrolled patients during active infection and followed them longitudinally through the course of disease. The collaborating institutions used their own protocols to collect whole blood in K2EDTA tubes. Collaborator samples were shipped for TCRbeta analysis as frozen whole blood, isolated PBMCs, or DNA extracted from either sample type. In regard to this clone: What antigen it recognizes has not been identified. No much larger clone is present one base from it, and per-base qualities are unavailable.

Looking up the germline V gene (reference sequence) yields CDR1 SEHNR and CDR2 FQNEAQ. The CDR3 holds 15 amino acids from the cysteine to the phenylalanine. Left in the record is the CDR3 DNA by itself, 45 bases read in frame from the first base. Unmatched junction bases come to 9, with V trimmed by 1 base and J by 9 bases. TCRbeta CDR3 regions were amplified from genomic DNA by means of the immunoSEQ Assay, a bias-controlled multiplex PCR. The source study handled its data this way. The number of nucleated cells in each sample was estimated from the amplification of reference gene primers within the assay. Sequence reads were collapsed and filtered to measure the absolute abundance of every unique TCRbeta CDR3 rearrangement. Productive Simpson clonality was computed per sample as the square root of Simpson's diversity index over productive rearrangements. TCRdb retrieved this table from immuneACCESS and kept in-frame rearrangements only. Not all clones are present; in checked studies, unresolved V genes account for under half, and no reason is known for the remainder. That table gives V, J and clone size, and the DNA gave D and trimming. Recorded for this sample are around 40,000 clones; approximately 87% of them occurred a single time. The ten top clones hold less than 5% of the sample.

The source of this sequence is a man between 35 and 55 years old with COVID-19, enrolled during active disease. Recombination joined TRBV7-9 with TRBJ2-1; 7 middle bases align to TRBD2. The sample was peripheral blood. The DNA sequence is given as TGTGCCAGCAGCTTAGAAGGGGCTAGCGGAAGTGAGCAGTTCTTC. The translation is CASSLEGASGSEQFF.